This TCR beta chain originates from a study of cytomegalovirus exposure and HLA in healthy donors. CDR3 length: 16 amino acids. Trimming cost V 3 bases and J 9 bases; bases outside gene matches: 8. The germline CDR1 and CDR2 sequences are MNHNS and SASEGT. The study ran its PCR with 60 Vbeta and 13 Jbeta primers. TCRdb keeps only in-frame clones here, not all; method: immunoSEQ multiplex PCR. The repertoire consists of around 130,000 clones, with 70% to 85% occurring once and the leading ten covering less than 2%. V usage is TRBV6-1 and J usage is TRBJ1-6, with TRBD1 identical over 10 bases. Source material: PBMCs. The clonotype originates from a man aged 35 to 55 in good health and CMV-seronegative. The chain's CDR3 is CASSDTPGQGSSPLHF. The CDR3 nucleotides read TGTGCCAGCAGTGATACCCCGGGACAGGGGTCTTCACCCCTCCACTTT.